This TCR beta chain was obtained from a study of OX40 agonist ivuxolimab in advanced cancers. Study-level information: Patients were infused with ivuxolimab every 2 weeks at 0.01 to 10 mg/kg. Dose-escalation patients had hepatocellular carcinoma, melanoma, renal cell or head and neck cancer. Overall study findings and caveats: The study found that CD8+ T cells averaged more expanded clones than CD4+.

Sequenced by immunoSEQ multiplex PCR; TCRdb stores in-frame clones only, minus some. The data contain 46,000 or so clones, around nine tenths of them singletons. Trimming took off 4 bases at V and 0 bases at J, with 15 bases between the two ends. Germline V gene sequence: CDR1 MGHRA, CDR2 YSYEKL. The length of the CDR3 is 17 residues. Points on this clone: As yet, its antigen is unknown.

Autoimmune disease history or systemic immunosuppression led to patients being barred. The genes are TRBV4-1 and TRBJ2-2; tentative D call: TRBD1 (5 bases). The input for sequencing was CD4+ or CD8+ T cells sorted from blood, taken in a trial of the OX40 agonist ivuxolimab. This TCR derives from an adult with an advanced solid tumor such as melanoma, head and neck, liver or kidney cancer. CDR3 bases: TGCGCCAGCAGCCCACTTCCAGGGATTGCGAACACCGGGGAGCTGTTTTTT. As protein: CASSPLPGIANTGELFF.